Shown below are 27 T cell receptor beta chains from a single sample sequenced in a study of beta chain features in type 1 diabetes. Points from the study as a whole: There was a moderate but significant shortening of TCRB CDR3s in all four CD4+ subsets of Type 1 diabetes patients.

Sequencing targeted expressed TCRB transcripts, as all isolated RNA had been reverse transcribed. Profiled with immunoSEQ multiplex PCR; TCRdb holds only in-frame clones, not every one. The table has fewer than 400,000 clones, 7% to 10% seen once. Which antigens these TCRs recognize remains unknown. Sequencing was carried out using central memory CD4+ T cells from blood. These receptors were collected from a man aged 25 to 45 with type 1 diabetes.

The genes are TRBV27 and TRBJ1-6, with 9 nucleotides matching TRBD1. This CDR3 comprises 15 residues. The germline CDR1 and CDR2 sequences are MNHEY and SMNVEV (reference sequence). V lost 5 bases to trimming and J lost 4 bases; unmatched junction nucleotides: 3. The CDR3 region has the DNA TGTGCCAGCAGTCCAGGACAGGGGTATAATTCACCCCTCCACTTT. This encodes CASSPGQGYNSPLHF.

The J gene is TRBJ1-2, the V gene TRBV7-9; TRBD1 matches 9 bases. Per germline, CDR1 SEHNR and CDR2 FQNEAQ (reference sequence). V shed 0 bases, J shed 6 bases, and the junction held 5 bases outside the gene matches. CDR3 size: 15 residues. CDR3 in DNA: TGTGCCAGCAGCTTAGCCCCACAGGGGGCCCATGGCTACACCTTC. Translating it yields CASSLAPQGAHGYTF.

This clone appeared a few times. This sequence joins TRBV7-2 and TRBJ1-2; tentative D call: TRBD1 (5 bases). Trimming removed 5 bases from V and 9 bases from J, with 10 bases in between. The CDR3 is made up of 11 amino acids. Germline V gene data show CDR1 as SGHTA and CDR2 as FQGNSA. Here the CDR3 DNA reads TGTGCCAGCAGCCCCAGGGAAAGCTACACCTTC. Amino acids: CASSPRESYTF.

In its sample, this clone was seen a few times. J is TRBJ2-3 and V is TRBV7-8, with D maybe TRBD1 (5 bases). Germline values: CDR1 SGHVS, CDR2 FQNEAQ. This CDR3 has 15 amino acids. Trimming cost V 5 bases and J 2 bases, with 14 bases left between them. The CDR3 sequence is CASSPLTVITDTQYF. The CDR3 DNA is TGTGCCAGCAGCCCGCTGACAGTTATCACAGATACGCAGTATTTT.

This clone turned up a few times. The rearrangement links TRBV28 to TRBJ2-3; 8 bases line up with TRBD2. The CDR3 length is 19 residues. V was clipped by 3 bases and J by 4 bases; unmatched bases: 18. Germline CDR1 is MDHEN and CDR2 is SYDVKM. The CDR3 bases are TGTGCCAGCAGTTTTCCGGGACTAGGGGTCCGGGAAAGCGCAGATACGCAGTATTTT. Its translation is CASSFPGLGVRESADTQYF.

There are a few counts of this clone. The rearrangement joins TRBV21-1 to TRBJ1-1; the DNA was not used to check the table's D call, TRBD1. TRBV21-1 corresponds to a pseudogene. The CDR3 contains 15 residues. The DNA of the CDR3 is TGTGCCAGCAGCAAAGATCAGGGGACGAACACTGAAGCTTTCTTT. Translating gives CASSKDQGTNTEAFF.

This clone was detected only a few times. The chain uses TRBV5-1 and TRBJ2-7; no reliable D call. Germline lookup yields CDR1 SGHRS and CDR2 YFSETQ. The CDR3 runs 13 residues. V lost 9 bases and J lost 5, with 18 bases in between. CDR3 protein: CATLWRIHNEQYF. CDR3 DNA: TGCGCCACCCTATGGCGGATTCACAACGAGCAGTACTTC.

The V call is TRBV6-6, the J call TRBJ2-7, with TRBD1 matching over 9 bases. CDR1 and CDR2 from the germline V gene are MNHNY and SVGAGI (reference sequence). V lost 0 bases, J lost 5 bases, and 5 bases stayed unmatched. The CDR3 covers 15 residues. The CDR3 is CASSYSGQGKNEQYF. CDR3 nucleotide sequence: TGTGCCAGCAGTTACTCGGGACAGGGTAAGAACGAGCAGTACTTC.

The rearrangement uses TRBV19 and TRBJ1-2; 7 bases line up with TRBD1. This CDR3 has 14 residues. Trimming removed 7 bases from V and 3 bases from J; junction bases left unmatched: 8. Germline CDR1 and CDR2: LNHDA and SQIVND (reference sequence). In DNA, the CDR3 is TGTGCCAGTACCTCGACAGGGACTGACTATGGCTACACCTTC. This sequence encodes CASTSTGTDYGYTF.

This clone came up a few times. J is TRBJ2-7 and V is TRBV9; the D is unclear. Deletions cut 1 base from V and 6 bases from J, with 17 bases between. The CDR3 length is 15 residues. Germline CDR1 is SGDLS and CDR2 is YYNGEE. In DNA, the CDR3 is TGTGCCAGCAGCGTAACCGACGGCGGTGTGGGCGAGCAGTACTTC. As protein: CASSVTDGGVGEQYF. Full variable domain (missing parts from reference TRBV9 and TRBJ2-7): DSGVTQTPKHLITATGQRVTLRCSPRSGDLSVYWYQQSLDQGLQFLIQYYNGEERAKGNILERFSAQQFPDLHSELNLSSLELGDSALYFCASSVTDGGVGEQYFGPGTRLTVT.

The chain employs TRBV9 and TRBJ1-3, with D hard to call. The CDR3 has 13 residues. Trimming cost V 2 bases and J 0 bases, with 3 bases left between them. CDR1 is SGDLS and CDR2 is YYNGEE in the germline V gene. The CDR3 DNA reads TGTGCCAGCAGCGTGAACTCTGGAAACACCATATATTTT. Protein product: CASSVNSGNTIYF.

The V gene is TRBV7-9, the J gene TRBJ1-3; 8 bases fit TRBD1. J gave up 0 bases and V 3 bases, and 4 bases lay outside the gene matches. The germline CDR1 and CDR2 sequences are SEHNR and FQNEAQ (reference sequence). The CDR3 runs to 16 residues. In DNA form, the CDR3 reads TGTGCCAGCAGCTTCCGGGACAGGTTCTCTGGAAACACCATATATTTT. Amino acid sequence: CASSFRDRFSGNTIYF. Full variable domain (rest looked up from reference TRBV7-9 and TRBJ1-3): DTGVSQNPRHKITKRGQNVTFRCDPISEHNRLYWYRQTLGQGPEFLTYFQNEAQLEKSRLLSDRFSAERPKGSFSTLEIQRTEQGDSAMYLCASSFRDRFSGNTIYFGEGSWLTVV.

The rearrangement uses TRBV27 and TRBJ2-7, with D tentatively TRBD2 (6 bases). Per germline, CDR1 MNHEY and CDR2 SMNVEV (reference sequence). Trimming removed 3 bases from V and 2 bases from J, with 14 bases in between. This CDR3 has 15 amino acids. CDR3 sequence (DNA): TGTGCCAGCAGTTTTCGGGGGAGGATGACCTACGAGCAGTACTTC. Amino acid sequence: CASSFRGRMTYEQYF.

The chain combines TRBV29-1 with TRBJ2-5; 7 nucleotides match TRBD1. CDR3 length: 15 amino acids. The junction had 10 bases not matched to a gene; V was cut back by 4 bases and J by 2 bases. Per germline, CDR1 SQVTM and CDR2 ANQGSEA. The DNA of the CDR3 is TGCAGCGTTGGAGAGGGTGACAGGGCTCAAGAGACCCAGTACTTC. The encoded protein is CSVGEGDRAQETQYF.

This clone was counted only a few times. The chain employs TRBV4-3 and TRBJ2-7, with D uncertain. The CDR3 totals 13 residues. Per the germline V gene, CDR1 is LGHNA and CDR2 is YSLEER. V lost 0 bases and J lost 2, with 5 bases in between. Here the CDR3 reads CASSQDIPYEQYF. DNA of the CDR3: TGCGCCAGCAGCCAAGATATCCCCTACGAGCAGTACTTC.

V is TRBV29-1 and J is TRBJ2-3, with D possibly TRBD1 on 5 matching bases. CDR1 is SQVTM and CDR2 is ANQGSEA in the germline V gene. This CDR3 has 13 residues. V dropped 4 bases and J dropped 2 bases, with 10 bases sitting between them. The CDR3 reads CSVANGATDTQYF. Here the CDR3 DNA reads TGCAGCGTTGCTAATGGGGCCACAGATACGCAGTATTTT.

As to this clone: Additional DNA sequences in this sample encode the identical CDR3. This chain uses TRBV9 with TRBJ1-1; TRBD1 might be the D (5 bases). This CDR3 contains 15 residues. Germline V lookup: CDR1 SGDLS, CDR2 YYNGEE. V lost 0 bases, J lost 4 bases, and 13 bases lay in between. This CDR3 is CASSVDGQGGTEAFF. The CDR3 coding sequence is TGTGCCAGCAGCGTAGATGGCCAGGGAGGCACTGAAGCTTTCTTT.

V is TRBV29-1 and J is TRBJ1-4, with D possibly matching TRBD1 (6 bases). The V gene lost 8 bases and the J gene lost 8 bases, with 18 bases spanning the gap. The V gene's germline CDR1 is SQVTM and CDR2 ANQGSEA. The length of the CDR3 is 13 residues. The CDR3 reads CSIEKQGSEKLFF. The CDR3, as DNA: TGCAGCATCGAAAAACAGGGAAGCGAAAAACTGTTTTTT.

This clone showed up just a few times. The V call is TRBV27, the J call TRBJ2-3; 12 bases map to TRBD2. CDR3 length: 14 amino acids. Germline values: CDR1 MNHEY, CDR2 SMNVEV (reference sequence). With V trimmed by 10 bases and J by 6 bases, 8 bases remained unmatched. In DNA form, the CDR3 reads TGTGCCACCCGACTAGCGGGGGCCCTGGATACGCAGTATTTT. As protein: CATRLAGALDTQYF.

This clone was counted a few times. The CDR3 sequence: CASSWGADGNTEAFF. The CDR3 coding sequence is TGTGCCAGCAGTTGGGGGGCGGACGGTAACACTGAAGCTTTCTTT. The V gene is TRBV27, the J gene TRBJ1-1; TRBD1 is a possible D gene (6 bases). The V gene lost 4 bases and the J gene lost 2 bases, with 14 bases spanning the gap. The CDR3 spans 15 residues. Germline CDR1 is MNHEY and CDR2 is SMNVEV (reference sequence).

This clone was observed a handful of times. V gene TRBV29-1 combines with J gene TRBJ1-2; possible D gene TRBD1, 6 bases. This CDR3 is 12 amino acids long. The V end lost 3 bases, the J end lost 7 bases, and 12 bases lay between the germline ends. Germline CDR1 and CDR2: SQVTM and ANQGSEA. CDR3 in DNA: TGCAGCGTTGATATGGGGGCGGGTGGCTACACCTTC. It codes for CSVDMGAGGYTF.

This clone was observed a few times. V and J are TRBV10-3 and TRBJ2-3; 8 nucleotides line up with TRBD2. Losses at the gene ends were 6 bases for V and 1 base for J; bases not matched to a gene: 3. Germline CDR1 ENHRY, CDR2 SYGVKD. The CDR3 is 14 residues long. The CDR3 loop is CAIRSRGGTDTQYF. The CDR3, as DNA: TGTGCCATCAGATCGCGGGGGGGCACAGATACGCAGTATTTT.

This clone has just a few counts. The V and J genes are TRBV2 and TRBJ2-3, with unresolved D. Per the germline V gene, CDR1 is SNHLY and CDR2 is FYNNEI. The CDR3 sequence is 16 residues long. Between the trimmed V and J ends, which lost 0 bases and 2 bases, there was a span of 12 bases. CDR3 sequence reads: CASSEAGTVPTDTQYF. The CDR3 DNA reads as TGTGCCAGCAGTGAAGCCGGAACAGTACCCACAGATACGCAGTATTTT.

CDR3 loop: CASRRGYGYTF. The DNA for the CDR3 is TGCGCCAGCCGTAGAGGCTATGGCTACACCTTC. J is TRBJ1-2 and V is TRBV10-2; no clear D. V shed 8 bases and J shed 4 bases, with 8 bases lying between them. Germline CDR1 is WSHSY and CDR2 is SAAADI. There are 11 residues in the CDR3.

This clone has a handful of counts. The chain couples TRBV28 to TRBJ1-2; D not resolved. With 7 bases removed from V and 5 bases from J, the gap between germline ends came to 17 bases. Germline V gene lookup returns CDR1 MDHEN and CDR2 SYDVKM. The CDR3 covers 14 residues. Here the CDR3 reads CASKSPSGLYGYTF. In nucleotides, the CDR3 is TGTGCCAGCAAATCTCCCAGCGGGCTTTATGGCTACACCTTC.

This clone appeared a few times. The chain couples TRBV2 to TRBJ1-5, with a possible D match to TRBD1 (6 bases). CDR1 is SNHLY, CDR2 FYNNEI, per germline. V lost 6 bases to trimming and J lost 3 bases, with 15 bases between them. The CDR3 totals 15 residues. The CDR3 DNA is TGTGCCAGCAGCCCCGAGGGACAATTCAATCAGCCCCAGCATTTT. It is translated as CASSPEGQFNQPQHF.

This clone was seen a few times. The rearrangement uses TRBV10-3 and TRBJ1-5, with a possible D match to TRBD1 (5 bases). The CDR3 totals 15 residues. Trimming left V 6 bases short and J 3 bases short, with 15 bases between. CDR1 ENHRY and CDR2 SYGVKD come from the germline V gene. DNA for the CDR3: TGTGCCATCAGCGAATCAACAGGCTTCAATCAGCCCCAGCATTTT. It is translated as CAISESTGFNQPQHF.